One and the same sample provided the 2 T cell receptor beta chains below, sequenced in a study of human T cells and chemical hapten exposure (dated by TCRdb to the early 2020s). What this sample's time point label stands for: pre-sensitization, week 0. The label giving this sample's treatment or condition can be read as: therapeutic diphenylcyclopropenone sensitization with weekly scalp DPC. The library was produced with RACE. TCRdb shows the sequencer as NextSeq 500. TCRdb reworked the public reads: Q25 trimming with fastp, MiXCR clone assembly, productive beta chains retained. All rows with the same CDR3 protein become a single entry with the most common DNA and genes. The sample table shows 300,000 to 450,000 distinct CDR3 sequences, and around 5.5% are seen once. The top ten constitute around 2.6% of the sample. This sample comprised whole blood, obtained in connection with sensitization to the hapten diphenylcyclopropenone (DPC). Source of these receptors: a woman in her forties or fifties with alopecia areata. Some clones in this sample may be carry-over from other donors' samples.

This chain uses TRBV5-5 with TRBJ1-2; D unclear. CDR1 SGHKS and CDR2 YYEKEE come from the germline V gene (reference sequence). Trimming pared 2 bases from V and 4 bases from J, leaving 9 bases between. The CDR3 sequence is 13 residues long. CDR3 loop: CASSFAQPYGYTF. The CDR3 bases are TGTGCCAGCAGCTTCGCACAGCCCTATGGCTACACCTTC.

The chain joins TRBV27 to TRBJ2-3; D unclear. The CDR3 covers 12 residues. V dropped 10 bases and J dropped 7 bases, with 15 bases sitting between them. Germline V gene lookup returns CDR1 MNHEY and CDR2 SMNVEV (reference sequence). CDR3 region: CATIGPRYTQYF. CDR3 DNA sequence: TGTGCCACCATAGGCCCCAGATATACGCAGTATTTT.